Listed below are T cell receptor beta chains from one sample, sequenced in a study of Ad26.COV2.S vaccination and SARS-CoV-2 variants. The assay was immunoSEQ multiplex PCR, and TCRdb's table has in-frame clones only and misses some. The sample lists about 400,000 clones, around 91% seen once, with under 2% in the top ten. The sample here was peripheral blood, taken in a trial of Ad26.COV2.S vaccine versus placebo. The receptors derive from a person between 18 and 60 years old who received the Ad26.COV2.S COVID-19 vaccine or a placebo. Both conserved end residues are part of each CDR3. The D gene is left open where the match is weak. Rows give clone size only sometimes, using once, few, many, or a class for an expanded clone.

v_gene,j_gene,abundance,d_gene,CDR3nt,CDR3aa
TRBV2,TRBJ2-3,.,.,TGTGCCAGCGCAGGTAGCACAGATACGCAGTATTTT,CASAGSTDTQYF
TRBV5-1,TRBJ2-7,.,TRBD2,TGCGCCAGCAGCCCGGGGACTAGCGGGCCTCCCTACGAGCAGTACTTC,CASSPGTSGPPYEQYF
TRBV2,TRBJ1-1,once,TRBD1,TGTGCCAGCAGTGAGTGGGACAGGGTAGGTTTCTTT,CASSEWDRVGFF
TRBV14,TRBJ2-3,.,TRBD2,TGTGCCAGCAGCCAAGACAGGCCTAGCGGGAGGGATACGCAGTATTTT,CASSQDRPSGRDTQYF
TRBV28,TRBJ1-3,.,.,TGTGCCAGCAGTCCGTTAGAGGACCTTACGGGAAACACCATATATTTT,CASSPLEDLTGNTIYF
TRBV6-6,TRBJ2-1,.,.,TGTGCCAGCAGTTACCGGGCGGGGAGAATCGGTGAGCAGTTCTTC,CASSYRAGRIGEQFF
TRBV18,TRBJ1-6,.,.,TGTGCCAGCTCACCAGGTCTCATCTCCAATTCACCCCTCCACTTT,CASSPGLISNSPLHF
TRBV14,TRBJ2-7,.,.,TGTGCCAGCAGCCAACTTCCGGGACGGACCCACTTC,CASSQLPGRTHF
TRBV6-4,TRBJ1-5,.,.,TGTGCCAGCAGTGACTCAGAGTTTAGCAATCAGCCCCAGCATTTT,CASSDSEFSNQPQHF
TRBV6-2/TRBV6-3,TRBJ2-7,once,.,TGTGCCAGCAGTTATACCCAGGGGCAGATAACCTACGAGCAGTACTTC,CASSYTQGQITYEQYF
TRBV24-1,TRBJ2-1,.,TRBD2,TGTGCCACCAGTGATTTTAACGGGGTAGGACTAGCGGGCCACAATGAGCAGTTCTTC,CATSDFNGVGLAGHNEQFF
TRBV5-4,TRBJ2-2,.,TRBD1,TGTGCCAGCAGCTTGGGACAGGGGTACACCGGGGAGCTGTTTTTT,CASSLGQGYTGELFF
TRBV7-9,TRBJ2-2,.,.,TGTGCCAGCAGCTCAACGGGACTTTCGGTCGGGGAGCTGTTTTTT,CASSSTGLSVGELFF
TRBV28,TRBJ1-4,.,.,TGTGCCAGCAGAGGACCGGGGGAGGATGAAAAACTGTTTTTT,CASRGPGEDEKLFF
TRBV7-2,TRBJ2-2,.,.,TGTGCCAGCAGTGATAGAAGGGAGCTGTTTTTT,CASSDRRELFF
TRBV7-9,TRBJ2-3,.,.,TGTGCCAGCAGCCCCCGGGGTAGCGGAAGCACAGATACGCAGTATTTT,CASSPRGSGSTDTQYF
TRBV6-5,TRBJ2-4,.,.,TGTGCCAGCAATTTCATGGGGGAAGCCAAAAACATTCAGTACTTC,CASNFMGEAKNIQYF
TRBV3-1/TRBV3-2,TRBJ1-6,.,.,TGTGCCAGCAGCCAAGAGGACACCGGGTCGGCGCCCCTCCACTTT,CASSQEDTGSAPLHF
TRBV5-4,TRBJ2-3,.,.,TGTGCCAGCAGGGGTTGGGGGACAGATACGCAGTATTTT,CASRGWGTDTQYF
TRBV29-1,TRBJ1-3,once,.,TGCAGCGTTCAGGCAGGGCCCGGAAACACCATATATTTT,CSVQAGPGNTIYF
TRBV5-1,TRBJ2-3,.,TRBD1,TGCGCCAGCAGCTTAGGTTGGCAGGGGGCGGATACGCAGTATTTT,CASSLGWQGADTQYF
TRBV7-2,TRBJ2-6,.,TRBD2,TGTGCCAGCAGCCCGGGGGGGAAAGGTGGGGCCAACGTCCTGACTTTC,CASSPGGKGGANVLTF
TRBV24-1,TRBJ2-1,.,TRBD2,TGTGCCACCAGCCCCCGGGGGGGGCTTTACAATGAGCAGTTCTTC,CATSPRGGLYNEQFF